This T cell receptor (beta chain) originates from a study of blood T cell repertoires in COVID-19. Across the whole study: The analysed material was cDNA or gDNA that came from T cells, B-cell-depleted T cells, or PBMCs.

As to this clone: Other nucleotide sequences in the sample specify the same CDR3.

The ends were cut back, 4 bases at V and 1 base at J, with 11 bases in the middle. This CDR3 is built from 15 residues. Germline assignment: CDR1 KGHSH and CDR2 LQKENI. Repertoires were generated with immunoSEQ multiplex PCR, while TCRdb's copy carries only in-frame clones and drops some. There are about 190,000 clones in the sample; roughly 85% occur only once, and around 5% lies in the top ten. Source material: peripheral blood. This clonotype originated in a woman older than 75 with acute or convalescent COVID-19. The V gene is TRBV18, the J gene TRBJ2-1; perhaps TRBD2 as D (5 bases). The CDR3, as DNA: TGTGCCAGCTCACTTGACTCGGGGTCCTACAATGAGCAGTTCTTC. The encoded protein is CASSLDSGSYNEQFF.